These 7 T cell receptor beta chains came from one sample sequenced in a study of CD8 T cells in ankylosing spondylitis. MiXCR was run by TCRdb on the 5' RACE reads, yielding one entry per CDR3 protein. Altogether some 180,000 distinct CDR3 sequences are present, about 20% being singletons, with the ten largest covering approximately 4.3%. What was sequenced was blood, either unsorted or a sorted T cell fraction (not recorded which). These receptors were taken from a male donor aged 10-29 years with ankylosing spondylitis or in good health (not recorded which).

This clonotype was observed a handful of times. The J gene is TRBJ1-4, the V gene TRBV11-3; no definite D call. Germline lookup yields CDR1 SGHNT and CDR2 YENEEA. The CDR3 has 14 amino acids. Trimming left V 0 bases short and J 8 bases short, with 10 bases between. CDR3 coding DNA: TGTGCCAGCAGCTTAGATAGAGAGGAGGAAAAACTGTTTTTT. Translated, it gives CASSLDREEEKLFF. The variable domain in full, with the rest retrieved from reference TRBV11-3 and TRBJ1-4, is EAGVVQSPRYKIIEKKQPVAFWCNPISGHNTLYWYLQNLGQGPELLIRYENEEAVDDSQLPKDRFSAERLKGVDSTLKIQPAELGDSAVYLCASSLDREEEKLFFGSGTQLSVL.

A single count supports this clonotype. The V gene is TRBV20-1, the J gene TRBJ1-2; no clear D gene. Germline V gives CDR1 DFQATT, CDR2 SNEGSKA (reference sequence). The CDR3 has 8 amino acids. This chain's CDR3 is CRVGGYTF. For the CDR3, the DNA is TGCAGGGTAGGGGGCTACACCTTC.

A few counts support this clonotype. J is TRBJ1-1 and V is TRBV12-3 or TRBV12-4, with D uncertain. The CDR3 totals 12 residues. The V end was cut by 5 bases, the J end by 4 bases, with 8 bases between. As DNA, the CDR3 is TGTGCCAGCAGTCGCCGTTCCACTGAAGCTTTCTTT. The encoded protein is CASSRRSTEAFF.

This clonotype occurred many times. CDR3 amino acids: CASSPEAGLYNEQFF. The CDR3 DNA is TGTGCCAGCTCCCCGGAGGCGGGCCTCTACAATGAGCAGTTCTTC. The V and J genes are TRBV7-7 and TRBJ2-1; possibly TRBD2 for D (5 bases). The CDR3 is 15 amino acids. Germline CDR1 reads SSHAT; CDR2 reads FNYEAQ (reference sequence). V was trimmed by 8 bases and J by 3 bases, leaving 17 bases between them.

This clonotype was observed a few times. The chain recombines TRBV20-1 with TRBJ2-1; 10 bases are shared with TRBD1. Germline CDR1 and CDR2: DFQATT and SNEGSKA (reference sequence). This CDR3 region has 14 residues. The V gene end was trimmed by 7 bases and the J gene end by 4 bases; junction bases not matched to a gene: 7. CDR3 amino acids: CSVRQGAAYNEQFF. The CDR3 DNA reads as TGCAGTGTCCGACAGGGGGCGGCTTACAATGAGCAGTTCTTC.

This clonotype was picked up many times. The chain joins TRBV19 to TRBJ2-5; tentatively, D is TRBD2 (6 bases). The V end lost 8 bases, the J end lost 7 bases, and 11 bases lay between the germline ends. CDR1 and CDR2 (germline): LNHDA, SQIVND (reference sequence). The CDR3 covers 11 residues. CDR3 region: CASDNGGTQYF. The CDR3 DNA reads as TGTGCCAGTGACAACGGGGGGACCCAGTACTTC.

This clonotype was found a few times. V is TRBV29-1 and J is TRBJ2-6, with TRBD2 as a possible D gene (5 bases). V was clipped by 7 bases and J by 2 bases, with 6 bases between them. The CDR3 runs 12 residues. Per germline, CDR1 SQVTM and CDR2 ANQGSEA. The CDR3 here is CSGSAGANVLTF. The CDR3 DNA reads TGCAGCGGTAGCGCTGGGGCCAACGTCCTGACTTTC.